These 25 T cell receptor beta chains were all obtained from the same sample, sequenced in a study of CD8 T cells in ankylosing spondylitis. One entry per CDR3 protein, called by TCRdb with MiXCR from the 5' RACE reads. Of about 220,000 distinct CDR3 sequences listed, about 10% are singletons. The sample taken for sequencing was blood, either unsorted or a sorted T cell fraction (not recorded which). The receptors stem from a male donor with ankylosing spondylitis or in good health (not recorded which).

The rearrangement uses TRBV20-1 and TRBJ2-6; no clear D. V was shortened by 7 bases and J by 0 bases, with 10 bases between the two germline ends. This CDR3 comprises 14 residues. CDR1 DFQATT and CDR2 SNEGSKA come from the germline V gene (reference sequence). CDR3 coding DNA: TGCAGTGGAGTTTTTCGCTCTGGGGCCAACGTCCTGACTTTC. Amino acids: CSGVFRSGANVLTF.

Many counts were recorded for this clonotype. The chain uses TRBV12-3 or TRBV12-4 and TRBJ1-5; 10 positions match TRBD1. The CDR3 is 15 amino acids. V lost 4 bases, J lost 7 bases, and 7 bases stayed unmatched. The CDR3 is CASSYGTGARQPQHF. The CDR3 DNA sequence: TGTGCCAGCAGTTATGGGACAGGGGCACGGCAGCCCCAGCATTTT.

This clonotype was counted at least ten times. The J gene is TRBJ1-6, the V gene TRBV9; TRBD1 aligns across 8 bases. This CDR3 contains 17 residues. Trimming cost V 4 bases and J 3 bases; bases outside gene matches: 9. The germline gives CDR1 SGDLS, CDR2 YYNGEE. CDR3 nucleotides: TGTGCCAGCAGCACCCCCCAGGGGGCTGACTATAATTCACCCCTCCACTTT. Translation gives CASSTPQGADYNSPLHF.

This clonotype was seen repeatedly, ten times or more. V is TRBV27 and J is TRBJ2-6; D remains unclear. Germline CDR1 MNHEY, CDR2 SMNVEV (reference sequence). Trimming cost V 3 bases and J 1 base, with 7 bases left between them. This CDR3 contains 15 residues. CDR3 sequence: CASSFQGSGANVLTF. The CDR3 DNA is TGTGCCAGCAGTTTTCAAGGATCTGGGGCCAACGTCCTGACTTTC. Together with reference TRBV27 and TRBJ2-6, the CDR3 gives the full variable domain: EAQVTQNPRYLITVTGKKLTVTCSQNMNHEYMSWYRQDPGLGLRQIYYSMNVEVTDKGDVPEGYKVSRKEKRNFPLILESPSPNQTSLYFCASSFQGSGANVLTFGAGSRLTVL.

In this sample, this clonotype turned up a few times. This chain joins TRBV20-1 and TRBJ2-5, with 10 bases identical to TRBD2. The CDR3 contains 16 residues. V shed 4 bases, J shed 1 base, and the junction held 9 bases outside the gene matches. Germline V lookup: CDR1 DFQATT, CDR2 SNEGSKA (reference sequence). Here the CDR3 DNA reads TGCAGTGCTAAAGGGGGTCTAGCGGGGGCCCAAGAGACCCAGTACTTC. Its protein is CSAKGGLAGAQETQYF.

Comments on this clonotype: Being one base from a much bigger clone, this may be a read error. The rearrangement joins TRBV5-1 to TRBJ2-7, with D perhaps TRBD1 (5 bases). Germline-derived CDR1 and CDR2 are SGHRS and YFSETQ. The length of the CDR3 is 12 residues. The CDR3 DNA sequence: TGCGCCAGCAGCCCGGACACCTACGAGCAGTCCTTC. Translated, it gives CASSPDTYEQSF.

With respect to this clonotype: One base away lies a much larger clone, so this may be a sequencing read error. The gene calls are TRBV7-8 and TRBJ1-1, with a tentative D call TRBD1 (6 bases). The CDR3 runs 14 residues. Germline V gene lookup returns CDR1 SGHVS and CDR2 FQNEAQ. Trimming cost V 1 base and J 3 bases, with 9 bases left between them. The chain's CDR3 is CASSLVAGDTEAFF. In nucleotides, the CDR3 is TGTGCCAGCAGCTTAGTTGCAGGGGACACTGAAGCTTTCTTT.

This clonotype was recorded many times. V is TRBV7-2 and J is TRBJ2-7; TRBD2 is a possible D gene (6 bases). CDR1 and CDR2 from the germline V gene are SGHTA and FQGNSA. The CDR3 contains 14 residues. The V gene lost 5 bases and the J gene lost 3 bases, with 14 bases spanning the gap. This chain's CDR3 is CASSNPGGVYEQYF. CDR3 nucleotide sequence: TGTGCCAGCAGCAACCCCGGCGGGGTCTACGAGCAGTACTTC.

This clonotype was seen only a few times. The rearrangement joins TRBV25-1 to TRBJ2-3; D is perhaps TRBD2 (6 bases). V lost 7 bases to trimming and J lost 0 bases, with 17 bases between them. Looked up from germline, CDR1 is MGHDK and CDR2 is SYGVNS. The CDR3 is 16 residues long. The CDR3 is CASTQTRAGSTDTQYF. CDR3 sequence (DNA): TGTGCCAGCACCCAAACCCGGGCGGGGAGCACAGATACGCAGTATTTT.

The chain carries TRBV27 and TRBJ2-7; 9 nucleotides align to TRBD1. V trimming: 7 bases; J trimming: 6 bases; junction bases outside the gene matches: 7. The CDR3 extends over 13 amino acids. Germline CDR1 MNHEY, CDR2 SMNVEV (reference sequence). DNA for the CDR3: TGTGCCAGCACCCGGGACAGGGACGCCGAGCAGTACTTC. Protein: CASTRDRDAEQYF.

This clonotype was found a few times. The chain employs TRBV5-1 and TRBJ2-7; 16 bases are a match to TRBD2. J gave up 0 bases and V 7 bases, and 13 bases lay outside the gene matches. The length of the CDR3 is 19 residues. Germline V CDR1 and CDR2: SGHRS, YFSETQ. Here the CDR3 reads CASDHLGLAGGKSSYEQYF. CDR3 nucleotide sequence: TGCGCCAGCGATCACTTGGGACTAGCGGGGGGGAAGAGCTCCTACGAGCAGTACTTC.

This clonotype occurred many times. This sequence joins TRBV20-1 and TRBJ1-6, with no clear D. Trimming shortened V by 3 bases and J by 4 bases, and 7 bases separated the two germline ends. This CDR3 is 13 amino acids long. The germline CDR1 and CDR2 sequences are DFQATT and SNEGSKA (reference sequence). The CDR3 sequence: CSARAQYNSPLHF. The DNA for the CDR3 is TGCAGTGCTAGGGCGCAGTATAATTCACCCCTCCACTTT.

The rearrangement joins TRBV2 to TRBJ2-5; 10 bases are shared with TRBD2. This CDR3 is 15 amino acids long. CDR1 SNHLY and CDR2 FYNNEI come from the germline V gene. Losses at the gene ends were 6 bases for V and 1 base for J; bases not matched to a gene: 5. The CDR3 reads CASRPLAGSQETQYF. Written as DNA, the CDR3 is TGTGCCAGCAGACCACTAGCGGGGAGCCAAGAGACCCAGTACTTC.

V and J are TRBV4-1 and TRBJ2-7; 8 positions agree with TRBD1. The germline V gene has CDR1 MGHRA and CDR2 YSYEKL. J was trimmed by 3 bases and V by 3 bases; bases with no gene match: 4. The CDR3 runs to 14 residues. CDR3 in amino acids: CASSHLGQGYEQYF. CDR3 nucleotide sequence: TGCGCCAGCAGCCACCTCGGACAGGGCTACGAGCAGTACTTC.

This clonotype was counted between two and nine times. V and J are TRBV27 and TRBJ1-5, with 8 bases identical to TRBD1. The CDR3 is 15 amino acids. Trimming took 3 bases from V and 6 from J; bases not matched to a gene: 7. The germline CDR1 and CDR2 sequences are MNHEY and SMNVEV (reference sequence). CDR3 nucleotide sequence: TGTGCCAGCAGTTTGGGGACAGGCCCGGCTCAGCCCCAGCATTTT. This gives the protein CASSLGTGPAQPQHF.

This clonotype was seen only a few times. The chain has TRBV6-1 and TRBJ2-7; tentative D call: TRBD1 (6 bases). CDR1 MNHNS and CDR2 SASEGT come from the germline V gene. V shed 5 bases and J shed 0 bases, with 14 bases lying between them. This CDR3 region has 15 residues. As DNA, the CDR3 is TGTGCCAGCAGTCCGGACAGTATAAGCTCCTACGAGCAGTACTTC. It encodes CASSPDSISSYEQYF.

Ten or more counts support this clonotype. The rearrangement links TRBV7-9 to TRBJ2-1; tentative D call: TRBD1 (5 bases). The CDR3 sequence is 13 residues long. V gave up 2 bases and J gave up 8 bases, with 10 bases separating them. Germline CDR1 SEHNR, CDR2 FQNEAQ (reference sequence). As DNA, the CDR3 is TGTGCCAGCAGCTTATCAGGGCCTCATGAGCAGTTCTTC. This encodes CASSLSGPHEQFF.

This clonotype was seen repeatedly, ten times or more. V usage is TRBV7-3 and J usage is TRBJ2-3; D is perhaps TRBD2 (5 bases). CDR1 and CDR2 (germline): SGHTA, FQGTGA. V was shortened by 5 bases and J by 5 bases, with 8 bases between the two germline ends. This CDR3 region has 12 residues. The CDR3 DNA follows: TGTGCCAGCAGCCCCGGAGGAGATACGCAGTATTTT. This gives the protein CASSPGGDTQYF.

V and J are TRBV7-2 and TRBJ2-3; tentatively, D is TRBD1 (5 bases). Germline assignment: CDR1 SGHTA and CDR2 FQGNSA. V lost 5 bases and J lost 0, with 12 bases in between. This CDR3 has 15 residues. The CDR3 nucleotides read TGTGCCAGCAGCCGGACATCCGCGAGCACAGATACGCAGTATTTT. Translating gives CASSRTSASTDTQYF.

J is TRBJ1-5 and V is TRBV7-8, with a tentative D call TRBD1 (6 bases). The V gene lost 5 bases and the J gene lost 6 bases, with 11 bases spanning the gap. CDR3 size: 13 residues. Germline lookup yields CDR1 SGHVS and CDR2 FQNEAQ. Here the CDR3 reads CASSAGVAQPQHF. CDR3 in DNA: TGTGCCAGCAGCGCAGGGGTAGCTCAGCCCCAGCATTTT.

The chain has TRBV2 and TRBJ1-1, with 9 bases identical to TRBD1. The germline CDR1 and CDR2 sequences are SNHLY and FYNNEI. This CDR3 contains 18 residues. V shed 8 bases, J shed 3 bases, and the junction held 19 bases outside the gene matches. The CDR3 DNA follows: TGTGCCAGCTGTCCGGCCTACAGGGGGCTCGGATTTGACACTGAAGCTTTCTTT. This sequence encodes CASCPAYRGLGFDTEAFF.

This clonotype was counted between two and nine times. CDR3 in DNA: TGCAGTGCTCCTCGGGAATACACAGATACGCAGTATTTT. This encodes CSAPREYTDTQYF. The V call is TRBV20-1, the J call TRBJ2-3; possible D gene TRBD2, 5 bases. The germline CDR1 and CDR2 sequences are DFQATT and SNEGSKA (reference sequence). Trimming cost V 5 bases and J 2 bases, with 11 bases left between them. The CDR3 sequence is 13 residues long.

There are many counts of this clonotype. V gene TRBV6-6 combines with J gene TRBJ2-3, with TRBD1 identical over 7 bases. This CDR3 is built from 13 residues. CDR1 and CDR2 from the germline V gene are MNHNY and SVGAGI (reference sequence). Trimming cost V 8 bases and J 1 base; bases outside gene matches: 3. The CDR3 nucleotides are TGTGCCAGCCGGGACAGTGGCACAGATACGCAGTATTTT. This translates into CASRDSGTDTQYF.

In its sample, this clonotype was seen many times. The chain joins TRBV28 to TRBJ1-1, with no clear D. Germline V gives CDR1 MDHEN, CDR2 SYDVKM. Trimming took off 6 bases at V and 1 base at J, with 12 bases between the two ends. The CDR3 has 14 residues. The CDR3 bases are TGTGCCAGCAGATTCCCGAGGTGGAACACTGAAGCTTTCTTT. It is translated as CASRFPRWNTEAFF. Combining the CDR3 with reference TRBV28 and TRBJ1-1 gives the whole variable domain DVKVTQSSRYLVKRTGEKVFLECVQDMDHENMFWYRQDPGLGLRLIYFSYDVKMKEKGDIPEGYSVSREKKERFSLILESASTNQTSMYLCASRFPRWNTEAFFGQGTRLTVV.

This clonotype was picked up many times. Here the CDR3 reads CASSLFPGTTSYNEQFF. The CDR3 DNA reads as TGTGCCAGCAGCTTATTCCCCGGGACAACCTCCTACAATGAGCAGTTCTTC. The chain carries TRBV7-3 and TRBJ2-1; D is possibly TRBD1 (6 bases). This CDR3 is built from 17 residues. V lost 2 bases to trimming and J lost 0 bases, with 14 bases between them. The V gene's germline CDR1 is SGHTA and CDR2 FQGTGA.